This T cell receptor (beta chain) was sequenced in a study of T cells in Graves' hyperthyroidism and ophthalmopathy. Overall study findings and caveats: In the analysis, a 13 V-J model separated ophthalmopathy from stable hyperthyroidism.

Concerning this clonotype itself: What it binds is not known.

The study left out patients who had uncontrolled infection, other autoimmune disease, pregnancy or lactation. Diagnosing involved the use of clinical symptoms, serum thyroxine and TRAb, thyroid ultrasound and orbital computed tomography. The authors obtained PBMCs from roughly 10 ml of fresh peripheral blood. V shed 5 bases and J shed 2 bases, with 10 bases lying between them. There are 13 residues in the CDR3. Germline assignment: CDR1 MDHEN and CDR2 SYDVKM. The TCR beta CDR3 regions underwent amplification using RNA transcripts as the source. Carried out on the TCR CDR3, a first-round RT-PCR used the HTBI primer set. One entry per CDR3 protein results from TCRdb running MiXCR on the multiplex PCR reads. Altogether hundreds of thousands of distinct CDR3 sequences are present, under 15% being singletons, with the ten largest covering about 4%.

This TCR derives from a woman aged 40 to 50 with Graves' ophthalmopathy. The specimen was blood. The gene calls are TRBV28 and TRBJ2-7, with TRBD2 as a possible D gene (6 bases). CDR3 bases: TGTGCCAGCAGTCGAGCGGGCCCCTACGAGCAGTACTTC. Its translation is CASSRAGPYEQYF.